A single TCR beta chain is shown here with its context. This clone appeared a few times. No antigen is known for it. No much larger clonotype is one base removed from it; base qualities were not supplied. This entry comes from a study of cytomegalovirus exposure and HLA in healthy donors (TCRdb year 2017). Regarding the study in general: An earlier analysis of approximately 550 of the donors reported about 250 Gb of sequence data and approximately 110 million unique TCR beta sequences from roughly 200 million T cells. Genome-wide SNP genotypes for about 60% of the 666 donors were used in a later genetic analysis, which treated that subset as a discovery cohort. To decide whether each TCR beta V gene segment behaved as functional or pseudogenic, an earlier analysis of some 570 of the donors relied on high-throughput TCR beta sequencing. Every discovery cohort repertoire had been produced on one sequencing platform. An early release that covered some 630 HLA-typed donors contained approximately 300 gigabases of sequencing data and 80 million or so unique TCR sequences. To predict cytomegalovirus infection status, the study combined high-throughput TCR immunosequencing, statistical association of individual TCRs with disease status, and machine learning. Roughly 5 DR-DQ haplotypes were handled as single units for association and clustering because linkage in the cohort was strong. The study aimed to test whether cataloging public T cell receptors could reveal signatures of past pathogen exposure. Among the approximately 400 genotyped donors, approximately 82% belonged to the genetic ancestry cluster associated with self-reported Caucasian donors. In the later analysis, no new phenotypic data were used to find candidate immune exposures; instead, reliance was placed on TCR beta sequences and their occurrence across donors. Alongside the repertoire data, information on donor age, sex, ethnicity and CMV serostatus was compiled. In a later analysis, previously published TCR beta repertoires from some 640 donors were re-analyzed and high-resolution HLA genotyping was added so that TCR occurrence patterns could be studied. Across about 380 genotyped donors of the cohort, an average of about 240,000 unique TCR beta nucleotide sequences per donor were sequenced, and 15% to 20% of those sequences were non-productive. A separate validation cohort of 100 to 150 different subjects was used in addition to the roughly 700-subject first cohort. The number of typed donors differed by locus: 629-630 for A, B, C, DRB1 and DQB1; some 540 for DQA1; fewer than 610 for DPA1; and around 470 for DPB1. The T cell repertoires of roughly 660 subjects were profiled by immunosequencing and related to cytomegalovirus serostatus. Class I and class II HLA loci were covered by the typing at four-digit resolution. Study-wide findings and limitations: According to a later analysis, TCR association rates differed among HLA loci, with DRB1 alleles showing the most associated TCRs and HLA-C alleles showing the fewest. While some public TCRs were present in many individuals, most TCR sequences turned up only very rarely across donors. Only TCR beta chains were sequenced in this cohort, and the absence of alpha or paired-chain data limited detectable features. In a later analysis, most CMV-associated TCR beta chains were found to appear HLA-restricted, with HLA associations seemingly driven largely by CMV exposure. The authors suggested that the approach could potentially be extended to other disease states and immunological phenotypes. In both the original and validation cohorts, the classifier was reported to diagnose cytomegalovirus status with high specificity and sensitivity. Several of the top co-occurrence clusters appeared to be linked to parvovirus B19, influenza, CMV and Epstein-Barr virus, according to a later analysis. In a later genetic analysis, a missense DCLRE1C variant was associated with V-gene and J-gene trimming of TCR beta chains, and the association was replicated in an independent cohort. When HLA alleles, especially DR and DQ, strongly co-occurred, TCR associations were difficult to assign to individual alleles. The earlier analysis of almost 600 of the donors excluded about 16 rarely observed V segments, including chromosome 9 orphons, because counts were too low. A cluster of highly shared sequence variants was judged likely to be a technical artifact of the sequencing pipeline. In a later analysis, HLA-associated TCR beta chains showed more clonal expansion and lower generation probabilities than non-associated chains that were equally common. CMV serostatus was the only immune exposure information available for the cohort. Some IMGT-functional V segments, including TRBV6-2 and TRBV6-3, could not be told apart with the 87-base-pair reads, so those segments were excluded. Roughly uniform sequencing depth across donors was assumed in presence/absence analyses, although this assumption may not hold. Three of the identified cytomegalovirus-associated TCR beta chains were confirmed in vitro to be specific for cytomegalovirus antigens. In an earlier analysis of 450 to 750 of the donors, most TCR beta V segments appeared in productive rearrangements about 87% or about 30% of the time, broadly matching IMGT annotations. A later genetic analysis reported fewer N-insertions in productive TCRs among donors in an Asian-associated ancestry cluster than the approximately 670-donor mean. A later analysis associated 16,951 TCR beta sequences with specific HLA alleles at a false discovery rate of 0.05. Correlated functional status among segregating V segments might reflect linkage disequilibrium, but an unknown experimental factor could not be ruled out. A total of roughly 160 TCR beta chains were listed by the study as associated with cytomegalovirus. A further reported finding was that TCR beta sequences accurately predicted the HLA-A and HLA-B alleles for most subjects in the first cohort. Because some donors lacked HLA typing at each locus, the association tests relied only on the typed subset.

Library preparation was by the immunoSEQ multiplex PCR assay. For the multiplex PCR, a mixture combining 60 forward primers for TCR Vbeta segments and 13 reverse primers for TCR Jbeta segments was used. The CDR3 region of rearranged TCR beta genes was amplified from genomic DNA with a multiplex PCR assay. The amplified TCR beta libraries were sequenced on the Illumina HiSeq System as 87-base-pair reads. The paper's processing steps were these. A later analysis tallied 75 million to 95 million unique TCR beta chains across the 640 or so repertoires, and around 12 million of those chains were shared by two or more donors. A nearest-neighbor algorithm error-corrected the raw reads and collapsed the reads into unique sequences, merging closely related sequences to remove PCR and sequencing errors. Alignment of CDR3 sequences to IMGT reference sequences was used to assign V, D and J gene segments. For a sequence to be retained, a match of at least six nucleotides was required to both a V gene segment and a J gene segment. A rearrangement counted as productive if the CDR3 had no stop codons and remained in frame with V and J, and every other rearrangement counted as non-productive. Following IMGT convention, CDR3 was defined as the stretch from the second conserved V-encoded cysteine to the conserved J-encoded phenylalanine. The earlier analysis of fewer than 750 of the donors excluded sequences that lacked an unambiguous match to a single V gene segment. An earlier analysis of 500 to 600 of the donors classified V segments as functional when productive rearrangements were above 56.7% and as segregating when the standard deviation between donors was above 5%. A statistical classification framework was built for diagnosing cytomegalovirus status from the catalog of TCR beta chain sequences. In a later analysis, V and J genes were assigned by comparing TCR nucleotide sequences against IMGT/GENE-DB human TR gene sequences. Using the TCRdist pipeline, a later analysis assigned CDR3 sequences along with most-parsimonious VDJ recombination scenarios. In a later analysis, every TCR beta chain was defined by the combination of its CDR3 amino acid sequence and its V-gene family, and reads without a unique V-gene family were dropped. A later analysis removed nearly 600 highly shared, low-generation-probability nucleotide sequences to deal with suspected cross-contamination and a sequencing artifact. In a later analysis, a clonal expansion index was calculated for each public chain from normalized within-repertoire ranks of inferred template counts. In a later analysis, generation probabilities were computed using a VDJ recombination model fitted to out-of-frame rearrangements, and the results were checked against IGoR. In a later analysis, hypergeometric tests were used to score TCR-TCR, TCR-HLA and TCR-CMV co-occurrence, with a repertoire-size bias correction applied to TCR pairs. False discovery rates were estimated in a later analysis by permuting HLA or CMV assignments 20 times. A later analysis grouped co-occurring TCRs with DBSCAN, adding TCRdist sequence similarity when clustering within HLA-allele-positive subsets. Repertoires with fewer than 30,000 or more than 120,000 public chains, plus five repertoires with anomalous nucleotide sharing, were excluded from co-occurrence clustering. TCRdb retrieved this table from immuneACCESS and kept in-frame rearrangements only. Not all clones are present; in checked studies, unresolved V genes account for under half, and no reason is known for the remainder. For V, J and clone size, that table is used; D and trimming come from the DNA. The sample table holds more than 100,000 clones, of which just under 80% were seen once. The ten largest make up approximately 1.5% of the sample.

The cohort consisted of 666 healthy bone marrow donors. At the time of sampling, every cohort member was nominally healthy, though immune exposures that went unrecorded were likely present. The donor tested CMV seronegative and was one of the 352 seronegative cohort members. A peripheral blood sample was provided by each donor, and peripheral blood mononuclear cells were used for TCR beta sequencing. The Qiagen DNeasy Blood Extraction Kit was used to extract genomic DNA from the blood cell samples. Via the germline V gene, CDR1 is SGHRS and CDR2 YFSETQ. CDR3 length: 12 amino acids, cysteine to phenylalanine. Only the CDR3 part of the read is kept: 36 bases, read in frame from the first base. V and J are trimmed by 0 bases and 11 bases, and the gene matches miss 3 bases of the junction.

The sequence joins TRBV5-1 to TRBJ2-3; 7 bases in between match TRBD2. Sequenced material: PBMCs. The source is a woman aged 18 to 35 in good health and CMV-seronegative. The CDR3 protein sequence reads: CASSLGEGMQYF. The sequenced DNA: TGCGCCAGCAGCTTGGGGGAGGGGATGCAGTATTTT.